The clone carrying this T cell receptor (beta chain) was picked up many times. Its specificity is not known. RNA transcripts provided the template for amplifying TCR beta CDR3 regions. Following a first-round RT-PCR that used HTBI primers, a second-round multiplex PCR was carried out. MiXCR, run by TCRdb on the multiplex PCR reads, gives a single entry per CDR3 protein. The sample lists approximately 1.2 million distinct CDR3 sequences, about two fifths occurring once. This sample was taken from a study of Graves' ophthalmopathy and Graves' hyperthyroidism. On the study more broadly: Stable hyperthyroidism was defined by absence of ophthalmopathy within 18 months of follow-up. Study-wide points: Blood also harbored most expanded thyroid clonotypes above 0.001 frequency. Sensitivity reached 85% to 90% and specificity around 81% for a 13-signature model separating ophthalmopathy from stable hyperthyroidism. Ophthalmopathy progression was predicted by the model at about 70% sensitivity and under 75% specificity.

The CDR3 is made up of 13 amino acids. Germline CDR1 reads DFQATT; CDR2 reads SNEGSKA (reference sequence). The V end was cut by 7 bases, the J end by 1 base, with 11 bases between. The chain carries TRBV20-1 and TRBJ1-5; D not certain. This TCR was sampled from an adult man with Graves' hyperthyroidism. The sample taken for sequencing was peripheral blood or thyroid tissue (not recorded which). The CDR3 nucleotides are TGCAGTGAGGCGAAAGGGAGCAATCAGCCCCAGCATTTT. This translates into CSEAKGSNQPQHF.